This is a list of T cell receptor beta chains from one sample in a study of T-cell memory formation after mild COVID-19. MiXCR was run by TCRdb on the 5' RACE reads, yielding one entry per CDR3 protein. The table shows approximately 260,000 distinct CDR3 sequences, with about a sixth occurring only once. Sequencing used PBMCs or a T cell subset sorted from them (not recorded which). The receptors stem from a man aged 18 to 35 who had mild COVID-19 (a few samples of this study predate the infection). Cell type and time point are not known. CDR3s include the opening cysteine and the closing phenylalanine or tryptophan. D genes are given only for firm matches. Where a row states a size, it is once, few, many or the class of an expanded clone; other rows omit it.

TRBV7-9	.	TRBD2	TRBJ2-5	TGTGCCAGCAGCTTCCCTAGCGGGGGGTCGCAAGAGACCCAGTACTTC	CASSFPSGGSQETQYF
TRBV11-2	few	TRBD1	TRBJ1-2	TGTGCCAGCAGCTTAAGTGGGACAGGCTTCTACCTTTCCTTC	CASSLSGTGFYLSF
TRBV11-1	few	.	TRBJ2-1	TGTGCCAGCAGCTTAGTTGGGGGTCCTACCTACAATGAGCAGTTCTTC	CASSLVGGPTYNEQFF
TRBV27	.	TRBD1	TRBJ2-7	TGTGCCAGCAGTTTACAGGGGGACGAGCAGTACTTC	CASSLQGDEQYF
TRBV24-1	many	.	TRBJ2-3	TGTGCCACCAGTGCGGGTGGAAGCACAGATACGCAGTATTTT	CATSAGGSTDTQYF
TRBV9	.	.	TRBJ1-2	TGTGCCAGCAGCGCATCGGGCGGCTACACCTTC	CASSASGGYTF
TRBV7-6	many	.	TRBJ2-2	TGTGCCAGCAGCCGAGTCCAGGGGTACGGGGAGCTGTTTTTT	CASSRVQGYGELFF
TRBV12-3/TRBV12-4	few	.	TRBJ1-5	TGTGCCATCGCACAGAGCCCCACATTGCCCCAGCATTTT	CAIAQSPTLPQHF
TRBV7-2	many	.	TRBJ2-1	TGTGCCAGCAGCTTAGGTCGGGGACAACTCGATGAGCAGTTCTTC	CASSLGRGQLDEQFF
TRBV1	.	.	TRBJ2-5	TGCACCAGCAGCCACCATGGTCCCCTCAGAGGGACCCAGTACTTC	CTSSHHGPLRGTQYF
TRBV29-1	few	TRBD2	TRBJ2-3	TGCAGCCCCATCGGGGGGGGCACGCAGTATTTT	CSPIGGGTQYF
TRBV25-1	.	.	TRBJ1-4	TGTGCCAGCAGTGAAGGGCGACACGCATATAATGAAAAACTGTTTTTT	CASSEGRHAYNEKLFF
TRBV20-1	few	TRBD2	TRBJ2-3	TGCAGTGCTAGAGATCTTGCGGGGGATAGCACAGATACGCAGTATTTT	CSARDLAGDSTDTQYF
TRBV12-3/TRBV12-4	many	.	TRBJ2-5	TGTGCCAGCAGTTCACAGGGGGGGCTGGAGACCCAGTACTTC	CASSSQGGLETQYF
TRBV7-3	few	TRBD1	TRBJ2-1	TGTGCCAGCAGCCAAACTGGACAGGAATACAATGAGCAGTTCTTC	CASSQTGQEYNEQFF
TRBV2	.	.	TRBJ1-6	TGTGCCAGCAGTGGACCTAAAAGCTCCTATAATTCACCCCTCCACTTT	CASSGPKSSYNSPLHF
TRBV28	.	TRBD2	TRBJ2-5	TGTGCCAGCAGTGTCCTCGGGGGGGCCGGAGAGACCCAGTACTTC	CASSVLGGAGETQYF
TRBV10-3	.	TRBD2	TRBJ2-3	TGTGCCATCAGTGAGCGGGGGGAGGGCACAGATACGCAGTATTTT	CAISERGEGTDTQYF
TRBV7-9	.	TRBD1	TRBJ1-2	TGTGCCAGCAGCTTAGGGACCGGGACAGGGGGCAATGGCTACACCTTC	CASSLGTGTGGNGYTF
TRBV29-1	.	.	TRBJ2-3	TGCAGCGTTGAACCGGGGAAGGATACGCAGTATTTT	CSVEPGKDTQYF
TRBV5-4	.	.	TRBJ1-2	TGTGCCAGCAGCCCGGGCCCAGGGGAGTCAGTCTATGGCTACACCTTC	CASSPGPGESVYGYTF
TRBV10-1	.	.	TRBJ2-7	TGCGCCAGCGGGACGGGAGCCGGCTACGAGCAGTACTTC	CASGTGAGYEQYF
TRBV6-5	few	.	TRBJ2-7	TGTGCCAGCAGTTACGAGGGGGGGGACGAGCAGTACTTC	CASSYEGGDEQYF
TRBV9	few	.	TRBJ2-1	TGTGCCAGCAGCGTATCCCCCAGGGGGGATGAGCAGTTCTTC	CASSVSPRGDEQFF
TRBV4-3	few	.	TRBJ1-4	TGCGCCAGCAGCCAAGATTTGGAGGGTTCCGGGGAAAAACTGTTTTTT	CASSQDLEGSGEKLFF
TRBV4-1	few	.	TRBJ2-7	TGCGCCAGCAGCTATCGGACGGACTACGAGCAGTACTTC	CASSYRTDYEQYF
TRBV11-2	few	.	TRBJ2-2	TGTGCCAGCAGCTTAGACAGGGGAGGCACCGGGGAGCTGTTTTTT	CASSLDRGGTGELFF
TRBV29-1	few	.	TRBJ1-1	TGCAGCGTTGAAGACAGAGGAGGTTTAGGCACTGAAGCTTTCTTT	CSVEDRGGLGTEAFF
TRBV25-1	few	.	TRBJ1-1	TGTGCCAGCAGTCCGCAGGGACGGATCCCTGAAGCTTTCTTT	CASSPQGRIPEAFF
TRBV20-1	few	.	TRBJ2-5	TGCAGTGCTAGGGACCGCCTCCGCCAAGAGACCCAGTACTTC	CSARDRLRQETQYF
TRBV25-1	few	.	TRBJ1-4	TGTGCCAGCAGTGACCAAGGGGCCGAAAAACTGTTTTTT	CASSDQGAEKLFF
TRBV24-1	few	TRBD2	TRBJ2-5	TGTGCCACCAGTGATTGGAGGACTAGCGGGGGCGCAGAGACCCAGTACTTC	CATSDWRTSGGAETQYF
TRBV6-5	.	TRBD2	TRBJ2-1	TGTGCCACCCACGGGACTAGCGGGGGCGGAGAGCAGTTCTTC	CATHGTSGGGEQFF
TRBV6-5	.	TRBD1	TRBJ2-7	TGTGCCAGCAGCGGACAGGCGAGCTCCTACGAGCAGTACTTC	CASSGQASSYEQYF
TRBV5-1	.	.	TRBJ1-2	TGCGCCAGCAGCTTCTCCGGTTCGGGGATGGGCTACACCTTC	CASSFSGSGMGYTF
TRBV7-2	few	.	TRBJ2-5	TGTGCCAGCAGCTCTACCCGAGTACAAGAGACCCAGTACTTC	CASSSTRVQETQYF
TRBV5-5	few	TRBD1	TRBJ1-4	TGTGCCAGCAGCTTGTGGACAGGGGTAGAAAAACTGTTTTTT	CASSLWTGVEKLFF
TRBV12-3/TRBV12-4	.	.	TRBJ2-5	TGTGCCAGCAGTTTACATCGGGAGACCCAGTACTTC	CASSLHRETQYF
TRBV7-9	few	.	TRBJ2-3	TGTGCCAGCAGCTTAGAACCGGGGGCAGATACGCAGTATTTT	CASSLEPGADTQYF
TRBV7-6	few	.	TRBJ2-3	TGTGCCAGCAGCGCCCCGCCACTAGGGGGGGAGGATACGCAGTATTTT	CASSAPPLGGEDTQYF
TRBV18	.	.	TRBJ1-1	TGTGCCAGCTCACTCGGACCGCACACTGAAGCTTTCTTT	CASSLGPHTEAFF
TRBV7-2	few	.	TRBJ1-4	TGTGCCAGCAGCTTAGAGCAGGGGCCGGCACTGTTTTTT	CASSLEQGPALFF
TRBV6-4	.	.	TRBJ2-3	TGTGCCAGCAGTCCAACTGGGGGCAGGGGCGATACGCAGTATTTT	CASSPTGGRGDTQYF
TRBV9	few	TRBD2	TRBJ2-5	TGTGCCAGCAGCGCCCGGACTAGCGGGGACCAAGAGACCCAGTACTTC	CASSARTSGDQETQYF
TRBV6-6	.	.	TRBJ1-4	TGTGCCAGCAGTCCCCCGGGAGGGGAAAAACTGTTTTTT	CASSPPGGEKLFF
TRBV20-1	.	TRBD2	TRBJ2-3	TGCAGTGCTAGAGATGGCGGGGGGGTGGCAGATACGCAGTATTTT	CSARDGGGVADTQYF
TRBV19	.	.	TRBJ1-2	TGTGCCAGTGGTCGGGGGGCGGCAAACTATGGCTACACCTTC	CASGRGAANYGYTF
TRBV20-1	few	.	TRBJ2-3	TGCAGTGCTAGTGACTTCGGTCCGGATACGCAGTATTTT	CSASDFGPDTQYF
TRBV5-6	.	.	TRBJ2-2	TGTGCCAGCAGGATACGCAAGGCCACCGGGGAGCTGTTTTTT	CASRIRKATGELFF
TRBV4-3	.	TRBD2	TRBJ2-1	TGCGCCAGCAGCACTCGGAGCGGGGGAAATGAGCAGTTCTTC	CASSTRSGGNEQFF
TRBV6-1	few	TRBD1	TRBJ2-5	TGTGCCAGCGTCAGGACAGGGTCGAGGGAGACCCAGTACTTC	CASVRTGSRETQYF
TRBV20-1	few	.	TRBJ1-1	TGCAGTGCTATCCGGGTTGGGAACCTTTACACTGAAGCTTTCTTT	CSAIRVGNLYTEAFF
TRBV6-2/TRBV6-3	.	TRBD1	TRBJ1-5	TGTGCCAGCAGTTACCCGACCGGGACAGGGGGCCGCGGCAATCAGCCCCAGCATTTT	CASSYPTGTGGRGNQPQHF
TRBV5-1	.	.	TRBJ2-1	TGCGCCAGCAGCTTTAGGGCAGGGGAATATGAGCAGTTCTTC	CASSFRAGEYEQFF
TRBV20-1	few	.	TRBJ2-5	TGCAGTGTCCCGGTGGAGACCCAGTACTTC	CSVPVETQYF
TRBV7-9	few	TRBD1	TRBJ2-7	TGTGCCAGCAGAGGCAGGGGGCTGGACGAGCAGTACTTC	CASRGRGLDEQYF
TRBV6-5	.	TRBD2	TRBJ2-1	TGTGCCAGCCTTCCTGGACTAGCGGGGGATTCTCACAATGAGCAGTTCTTC	CASLPGLAGDSHNEQFF